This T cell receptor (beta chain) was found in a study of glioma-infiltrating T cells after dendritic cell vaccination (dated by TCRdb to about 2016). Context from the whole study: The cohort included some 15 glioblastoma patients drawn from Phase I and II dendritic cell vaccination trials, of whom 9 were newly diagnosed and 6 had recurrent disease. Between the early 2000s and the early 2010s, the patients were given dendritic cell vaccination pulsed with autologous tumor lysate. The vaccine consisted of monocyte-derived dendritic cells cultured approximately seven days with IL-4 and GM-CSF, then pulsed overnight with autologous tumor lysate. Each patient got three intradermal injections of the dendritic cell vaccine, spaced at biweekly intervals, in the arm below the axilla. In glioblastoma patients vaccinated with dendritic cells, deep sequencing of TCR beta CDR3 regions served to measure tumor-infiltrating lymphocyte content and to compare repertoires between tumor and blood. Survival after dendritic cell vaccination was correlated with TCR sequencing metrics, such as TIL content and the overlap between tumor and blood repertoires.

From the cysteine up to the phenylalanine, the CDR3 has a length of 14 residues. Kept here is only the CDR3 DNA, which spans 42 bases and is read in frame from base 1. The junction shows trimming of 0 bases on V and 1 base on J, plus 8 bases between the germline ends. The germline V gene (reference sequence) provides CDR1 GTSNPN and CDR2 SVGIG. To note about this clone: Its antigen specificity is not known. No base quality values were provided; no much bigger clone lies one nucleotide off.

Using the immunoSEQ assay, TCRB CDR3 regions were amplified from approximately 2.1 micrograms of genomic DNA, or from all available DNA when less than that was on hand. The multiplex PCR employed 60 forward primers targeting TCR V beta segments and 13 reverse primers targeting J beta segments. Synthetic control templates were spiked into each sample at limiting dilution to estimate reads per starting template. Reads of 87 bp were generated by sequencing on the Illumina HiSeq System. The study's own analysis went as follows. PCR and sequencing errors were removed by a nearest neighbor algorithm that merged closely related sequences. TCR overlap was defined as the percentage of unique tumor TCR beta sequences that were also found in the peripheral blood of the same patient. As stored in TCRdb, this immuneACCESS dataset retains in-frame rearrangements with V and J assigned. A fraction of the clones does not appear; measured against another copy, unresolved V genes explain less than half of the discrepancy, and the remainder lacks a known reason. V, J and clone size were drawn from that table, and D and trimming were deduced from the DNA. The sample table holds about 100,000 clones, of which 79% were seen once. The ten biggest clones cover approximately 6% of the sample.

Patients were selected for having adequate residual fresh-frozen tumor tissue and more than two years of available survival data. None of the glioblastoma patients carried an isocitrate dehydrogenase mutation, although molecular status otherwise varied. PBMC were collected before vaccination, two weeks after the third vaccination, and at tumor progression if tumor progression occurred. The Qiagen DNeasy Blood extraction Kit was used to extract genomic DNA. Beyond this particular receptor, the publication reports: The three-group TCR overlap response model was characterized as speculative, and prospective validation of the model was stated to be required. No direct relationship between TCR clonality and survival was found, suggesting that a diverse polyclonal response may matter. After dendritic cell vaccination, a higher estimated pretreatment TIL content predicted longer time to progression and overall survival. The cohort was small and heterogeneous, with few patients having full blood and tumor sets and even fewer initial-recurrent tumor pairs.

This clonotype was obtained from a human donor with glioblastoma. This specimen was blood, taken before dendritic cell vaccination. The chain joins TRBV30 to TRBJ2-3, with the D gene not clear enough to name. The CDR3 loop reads CAWSVLSGTDTQYF. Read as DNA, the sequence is TGTGCCTGGAGTGTACTAAGCGGCACAGATACGCAGTATTTT.